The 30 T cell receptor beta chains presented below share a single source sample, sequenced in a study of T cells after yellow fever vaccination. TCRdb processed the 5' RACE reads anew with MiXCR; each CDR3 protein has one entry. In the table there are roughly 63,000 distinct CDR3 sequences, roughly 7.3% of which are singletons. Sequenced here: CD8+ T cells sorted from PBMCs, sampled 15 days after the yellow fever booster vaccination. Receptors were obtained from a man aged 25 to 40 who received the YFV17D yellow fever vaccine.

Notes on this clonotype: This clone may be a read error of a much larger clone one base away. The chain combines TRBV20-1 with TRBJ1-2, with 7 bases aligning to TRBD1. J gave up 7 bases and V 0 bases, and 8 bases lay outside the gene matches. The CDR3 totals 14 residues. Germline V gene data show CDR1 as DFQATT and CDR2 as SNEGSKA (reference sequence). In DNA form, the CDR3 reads TGCAGTGCTAGAGATCACCGGGACAGTGCTGGCTACACCTTC. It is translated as CSARDHRDSAGYTF.

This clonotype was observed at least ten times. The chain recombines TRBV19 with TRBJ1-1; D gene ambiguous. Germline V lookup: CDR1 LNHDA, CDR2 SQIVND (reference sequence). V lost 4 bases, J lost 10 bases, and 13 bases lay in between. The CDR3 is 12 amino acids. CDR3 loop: CASSTGGPAAFF. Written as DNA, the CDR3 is TGTGCCAGTAGTACCGGAGGACCTGCAGCTTTCTTT.

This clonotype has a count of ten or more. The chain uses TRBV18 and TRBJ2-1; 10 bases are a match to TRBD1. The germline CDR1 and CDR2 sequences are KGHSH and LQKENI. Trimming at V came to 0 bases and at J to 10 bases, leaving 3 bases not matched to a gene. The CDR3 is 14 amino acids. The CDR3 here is CASSPPGQGFEQFF. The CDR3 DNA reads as TGTGCCAGCTCACCACCGGGACAGGGGTTCGAGCAGTTCTTC.

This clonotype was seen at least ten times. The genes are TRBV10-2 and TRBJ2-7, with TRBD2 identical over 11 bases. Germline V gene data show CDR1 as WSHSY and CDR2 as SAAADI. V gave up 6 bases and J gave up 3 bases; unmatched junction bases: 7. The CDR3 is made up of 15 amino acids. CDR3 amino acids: CASSSLAGGIYEQYF. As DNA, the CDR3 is TGCGCCAGCAGCAGTCTAGCGGGGGGAATCTACGAGCAGTACTTC.

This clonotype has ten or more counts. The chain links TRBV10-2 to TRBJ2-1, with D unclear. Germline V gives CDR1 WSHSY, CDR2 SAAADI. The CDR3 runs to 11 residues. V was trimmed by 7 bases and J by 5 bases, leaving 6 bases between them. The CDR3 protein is CASNFNNEQFF. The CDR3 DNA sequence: TGCGCCAGCAACTTTAACAATGAGCAGTTCTTC.

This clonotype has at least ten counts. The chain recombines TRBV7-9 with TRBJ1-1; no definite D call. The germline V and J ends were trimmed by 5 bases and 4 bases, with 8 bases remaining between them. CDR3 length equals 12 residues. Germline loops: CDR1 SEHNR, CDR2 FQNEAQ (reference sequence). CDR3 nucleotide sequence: TGTGCCAGCAGCATGATGGGCACTGAAGCTTTCTTT. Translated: CASSMMGTEAFF.

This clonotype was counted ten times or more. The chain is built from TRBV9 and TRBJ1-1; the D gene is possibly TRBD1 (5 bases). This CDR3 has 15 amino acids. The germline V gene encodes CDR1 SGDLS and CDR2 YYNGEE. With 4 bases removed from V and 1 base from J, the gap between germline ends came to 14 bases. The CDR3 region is CASSPGDLANTEAFF. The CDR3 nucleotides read TGTGCCAGCAGCCCCGGGGACCTCGCGAACACTGAAGCTTTCTTT.

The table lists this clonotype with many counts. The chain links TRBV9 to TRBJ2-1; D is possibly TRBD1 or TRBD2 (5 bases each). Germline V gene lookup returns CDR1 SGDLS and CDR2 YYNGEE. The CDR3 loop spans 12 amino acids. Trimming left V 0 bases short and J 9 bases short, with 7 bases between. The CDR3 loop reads CASSVVGTEQFF. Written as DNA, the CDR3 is TGTGCCAGCAGCGTAGTAGGGACTGAGCAGTTCTTC.

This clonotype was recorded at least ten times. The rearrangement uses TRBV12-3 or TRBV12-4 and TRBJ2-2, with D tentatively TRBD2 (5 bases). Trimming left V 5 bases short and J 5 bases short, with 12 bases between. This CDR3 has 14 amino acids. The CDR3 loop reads CASSRGPGTGELFF. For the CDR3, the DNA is TGTGCCAGCAGTCGCGGGCCTGGGACCGGGGAGCTGTTTTTT.

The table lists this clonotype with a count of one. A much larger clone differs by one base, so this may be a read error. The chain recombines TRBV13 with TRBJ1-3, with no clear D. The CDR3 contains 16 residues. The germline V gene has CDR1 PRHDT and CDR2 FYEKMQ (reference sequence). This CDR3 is CDSSAVREGSGNTIYF. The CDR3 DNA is TGTGACAGCAGCGCCGTTCGGGAGGGCTCGGGAAACACCATATATTTT.

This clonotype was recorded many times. The CDR3: CASSEYSLTEGYTF. As DNA, the CDR3 is TGTGCCAGCAGTGAATATTCCCTGACAGAGGGCTACACCTTC. The rearrangement links TRBV25-1 to TRBJ1-2; perhaps TRBD1 as D (5 bases). The V end lost 0 bases, the J end lost 8 bases, and 13 bases lay between the germline ends. This CDR3 region has 14 residues. CDR1 is MGHDK and CDR2 is SYGVNS in the germline V gene.

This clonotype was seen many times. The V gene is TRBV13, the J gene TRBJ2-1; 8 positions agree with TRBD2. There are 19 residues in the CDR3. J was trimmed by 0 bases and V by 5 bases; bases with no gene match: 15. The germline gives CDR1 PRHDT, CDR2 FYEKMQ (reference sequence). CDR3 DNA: TGTGCCAGCAGCACACTAGCGCGGGAGGATCCGAACTCCTACAATGAGCAGTTCTTC. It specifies CASSTLAREDPNSYNEQFF. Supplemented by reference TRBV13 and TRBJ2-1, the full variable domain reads AAGVIQSPRHLIKEKRETATLKCYPIPRHDTVYWYQQGPGQDPQFLISFYEKMQSDKGSIPDRFSAQQFSDYHSELNMSSLELGDSALYFCASSTLAREDPNSYNEQFFGPGTRLTVL.

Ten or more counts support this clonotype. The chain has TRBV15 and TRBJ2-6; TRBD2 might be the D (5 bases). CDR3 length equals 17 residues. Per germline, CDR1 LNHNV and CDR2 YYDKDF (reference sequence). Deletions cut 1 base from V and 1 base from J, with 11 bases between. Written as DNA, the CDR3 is TGTGCCACCAGCAGAGTCCCTTCGGGGTCTGGGGCCAACGTCCTGACTTTC. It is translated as CATSRVPSGSGANVLTF.

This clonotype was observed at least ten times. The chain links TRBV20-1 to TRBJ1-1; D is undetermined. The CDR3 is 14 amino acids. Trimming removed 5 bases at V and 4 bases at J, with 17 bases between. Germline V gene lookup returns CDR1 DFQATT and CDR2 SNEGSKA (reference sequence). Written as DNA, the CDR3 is TGCAGTGCTGCTAGGGTGGGCGCGGGCACTGAAGCTTTCTTT. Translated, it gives CSAARVGAGTEAFF.

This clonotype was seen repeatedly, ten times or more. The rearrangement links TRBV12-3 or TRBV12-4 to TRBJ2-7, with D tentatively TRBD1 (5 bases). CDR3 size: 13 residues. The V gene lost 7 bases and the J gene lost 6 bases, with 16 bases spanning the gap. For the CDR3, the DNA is TGTGCCAGCACCACAGGTATCCAAGGCGAGCAGTACTTC. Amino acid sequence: CASTTGIQGEQYF.

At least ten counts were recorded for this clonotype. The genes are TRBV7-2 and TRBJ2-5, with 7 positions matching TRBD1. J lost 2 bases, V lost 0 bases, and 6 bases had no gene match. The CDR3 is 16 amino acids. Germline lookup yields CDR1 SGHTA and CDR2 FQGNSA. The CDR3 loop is CASSLAWPGGQETQYF. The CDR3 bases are TGTGCCAGCAGCTTAGCTTGGCCAGGGGGACAAGAGACCCAGTACTTC.

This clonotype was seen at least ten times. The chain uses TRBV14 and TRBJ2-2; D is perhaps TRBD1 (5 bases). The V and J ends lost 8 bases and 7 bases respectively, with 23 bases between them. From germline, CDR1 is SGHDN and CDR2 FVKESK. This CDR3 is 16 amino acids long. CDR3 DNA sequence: TGTGCCAGCCAGAAATCGTCAGGGTCTCTTATCGGGGAGCTGTTTTTT. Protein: CASQKSSGSLIGELFF. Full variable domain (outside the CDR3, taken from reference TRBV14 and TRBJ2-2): EAGVTQFPSHSVIEKGQTVTLRCDPISGHDNLYWYRRVMGKEIKFLLHFVKESKQDESGMPNNRFLAERTGGTYSTLKVQPAELEDSGVYFCASQKSSGSLIGELFFGEGSRLTVL.

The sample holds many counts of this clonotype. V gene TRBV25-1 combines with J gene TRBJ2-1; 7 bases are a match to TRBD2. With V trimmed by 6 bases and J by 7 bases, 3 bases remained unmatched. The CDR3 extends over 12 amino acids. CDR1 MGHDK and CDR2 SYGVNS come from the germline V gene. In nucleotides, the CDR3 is TGTGCCAGCAGGTGGGGGGGGAATGAGCAGTTCTTC. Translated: CASRWGGNEQFF.

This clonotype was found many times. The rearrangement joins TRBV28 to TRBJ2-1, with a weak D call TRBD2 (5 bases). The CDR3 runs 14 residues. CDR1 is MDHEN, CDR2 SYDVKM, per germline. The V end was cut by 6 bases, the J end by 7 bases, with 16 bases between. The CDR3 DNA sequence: TGTGCCAGCAGAATAAGACTAAGTGAGAATGAGCAGTTCTTC. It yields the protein CASRIRLSENEQFF.

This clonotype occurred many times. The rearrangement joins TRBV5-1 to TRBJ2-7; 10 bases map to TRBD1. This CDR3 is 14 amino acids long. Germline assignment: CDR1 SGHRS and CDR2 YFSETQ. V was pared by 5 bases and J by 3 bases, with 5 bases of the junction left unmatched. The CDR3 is CASSSDRGLYEQYF. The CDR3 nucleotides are TGCGCCAGCAGTTCTGACAGGGGGCTCTACGAGCAGTACTTC.

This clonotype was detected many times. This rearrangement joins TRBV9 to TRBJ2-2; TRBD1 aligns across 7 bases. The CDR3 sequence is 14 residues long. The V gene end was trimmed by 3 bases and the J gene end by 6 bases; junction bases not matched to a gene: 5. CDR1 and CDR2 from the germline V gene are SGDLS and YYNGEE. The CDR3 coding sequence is TGTGCCAGCAGCGGACGGACAGGCGCCGGGGAGCTGTTTTTT. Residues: CASSGRTGAGELFF.

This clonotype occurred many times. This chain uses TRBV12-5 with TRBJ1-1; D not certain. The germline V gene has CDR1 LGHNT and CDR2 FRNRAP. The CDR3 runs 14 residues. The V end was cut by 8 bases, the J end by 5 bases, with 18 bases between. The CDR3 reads CASFASEGLTEAFF. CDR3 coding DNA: TGTGCTAGTTTTGCCTCGGAGGGTTTGACTGAAGCTTTCTTT.

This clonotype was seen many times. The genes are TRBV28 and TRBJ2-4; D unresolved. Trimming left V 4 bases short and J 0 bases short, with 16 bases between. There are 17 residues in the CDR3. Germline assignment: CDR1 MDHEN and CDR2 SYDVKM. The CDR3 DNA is TGTGCCAGCAGTTCCCAGGAATTAAGGCTAGCCAAAAACATTCAGTACTTC. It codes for CASSSQELRLAKNIQYF.

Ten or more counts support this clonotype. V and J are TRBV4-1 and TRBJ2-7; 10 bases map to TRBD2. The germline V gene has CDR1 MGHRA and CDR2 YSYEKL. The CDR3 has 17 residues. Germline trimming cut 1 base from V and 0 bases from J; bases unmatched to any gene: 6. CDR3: CASSQVTPSGSSYEQYF. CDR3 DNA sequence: TGCGCCAGCAGCCAAGTCACCCCTAGCGGGAGCTCCTACGAGCAGTACTTC.

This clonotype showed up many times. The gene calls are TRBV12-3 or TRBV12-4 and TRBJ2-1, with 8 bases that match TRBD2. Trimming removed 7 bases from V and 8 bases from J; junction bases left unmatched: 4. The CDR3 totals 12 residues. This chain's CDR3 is CASTPGGDEQFF. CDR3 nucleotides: TGTGCCAGCACCCCCGGGGGGGATGAGCAGTTCTTC.

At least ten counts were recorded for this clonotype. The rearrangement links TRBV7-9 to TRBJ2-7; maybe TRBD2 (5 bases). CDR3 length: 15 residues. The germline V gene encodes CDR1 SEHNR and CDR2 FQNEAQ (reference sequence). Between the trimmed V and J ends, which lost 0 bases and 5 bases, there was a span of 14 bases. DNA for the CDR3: TGTGCCAGCAGCTTAGCGCTCCTAGCTTCAGACGAGCAGTACTTC. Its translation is CASSLALLASDEQYF.

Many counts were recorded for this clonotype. CDR3 DNA sequence: TGTGCCAGCAGCTCAACTCGGGACTACTCTAACGAGCAGTACTTC. Protein product: CASSSTRDYSNEQYF. The gene calls are TRBV7-8 and TRBJ2-7; the match to TRBD2 covers 7 bases. V lost 4 bases, J lost 5 bases, and 11 bases stayed unmatched. Germline V gene sequence: CDR1 SGHVS, CDR2 FQNEAQ. The CDR3 has 15 amino acids.

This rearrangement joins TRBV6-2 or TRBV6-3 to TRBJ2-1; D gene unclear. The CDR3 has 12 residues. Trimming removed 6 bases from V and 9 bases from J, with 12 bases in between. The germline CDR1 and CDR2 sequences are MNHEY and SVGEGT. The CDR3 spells CASRGYEREQFF. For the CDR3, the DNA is TGTGCCAGCAGGGGCTACGAACGTGAGCAGTTCTTC.

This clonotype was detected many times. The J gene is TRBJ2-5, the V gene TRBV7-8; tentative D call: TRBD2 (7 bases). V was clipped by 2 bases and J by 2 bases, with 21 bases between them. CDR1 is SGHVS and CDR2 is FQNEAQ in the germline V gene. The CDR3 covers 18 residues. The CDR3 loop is CASSLRVAGAPDQETQYF. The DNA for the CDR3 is TGTGCCAGCAGCTTAAGGGTCGCGGGGGCGCCCGATCAAGAGACCCAGTACTTC.

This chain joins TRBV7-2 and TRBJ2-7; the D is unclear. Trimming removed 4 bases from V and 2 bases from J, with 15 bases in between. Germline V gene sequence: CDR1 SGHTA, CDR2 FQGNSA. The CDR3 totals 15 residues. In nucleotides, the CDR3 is TGTGCCAGCAGCTACGACCCCCTCCCCGCCTACGAGCAGTACTTC. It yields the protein CASSYDPLPAYEQYF.